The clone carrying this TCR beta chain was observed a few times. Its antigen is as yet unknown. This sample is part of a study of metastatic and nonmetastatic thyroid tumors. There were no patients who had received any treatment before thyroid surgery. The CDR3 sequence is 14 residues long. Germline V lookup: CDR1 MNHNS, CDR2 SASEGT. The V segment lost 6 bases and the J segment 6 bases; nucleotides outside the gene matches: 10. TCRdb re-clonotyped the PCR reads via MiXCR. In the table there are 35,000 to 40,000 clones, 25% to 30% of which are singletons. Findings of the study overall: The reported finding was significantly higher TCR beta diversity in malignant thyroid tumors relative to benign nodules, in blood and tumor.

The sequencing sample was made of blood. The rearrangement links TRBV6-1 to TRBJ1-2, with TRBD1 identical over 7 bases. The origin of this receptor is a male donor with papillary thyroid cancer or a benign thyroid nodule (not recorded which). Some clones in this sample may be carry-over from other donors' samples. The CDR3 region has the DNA TGTGCCAGCAGACCGACAGGGCGGGAGGATGGCTACACCTTC. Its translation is CASRPTGREDGYTF.